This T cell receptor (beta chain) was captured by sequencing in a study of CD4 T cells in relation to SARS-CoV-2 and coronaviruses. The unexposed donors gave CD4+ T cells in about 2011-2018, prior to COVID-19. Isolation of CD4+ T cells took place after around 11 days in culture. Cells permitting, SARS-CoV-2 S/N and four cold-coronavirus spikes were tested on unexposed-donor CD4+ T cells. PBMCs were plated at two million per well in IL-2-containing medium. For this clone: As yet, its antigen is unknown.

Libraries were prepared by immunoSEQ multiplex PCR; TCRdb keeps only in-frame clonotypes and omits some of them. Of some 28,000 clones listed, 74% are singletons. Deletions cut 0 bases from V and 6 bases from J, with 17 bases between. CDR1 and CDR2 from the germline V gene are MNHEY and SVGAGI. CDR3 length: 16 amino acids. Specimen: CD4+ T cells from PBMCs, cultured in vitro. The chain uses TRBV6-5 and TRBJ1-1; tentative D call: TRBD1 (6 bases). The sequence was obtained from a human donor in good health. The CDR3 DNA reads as TGTGCCAGCAGTTACTCGGGGGCCGGGGGGGGCTCTGAAGCTTTCTTT. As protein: CASSYSGAGGGSEAFF.